The rows below give T cell receptor beta chains drawn from one sample of a study of blood T cell repertoires in COVID-19. TCRdb's copy holds only in-frame clones and misses some; the assay was immunoSEQ multiplex PCR. The repertoire has about 410,000 clones, around 86% of them found once; the top ten carry under 1.5%. The sequenced sample consisted of peripheral blood. These receptors were obtained from a woman in her 30s with active or convalescent COVID-19. CDR3s include the opening cysteine and the closing phenylalanine or tryptophan. A D gene is named only where the DNA matches it firmly. Clone size, where shown, is once, few, many, or a class for clones that have expanded.

clone size	V gene	J gene	D gene	CDR3 protein	CDR3 DNA
NA	TRBV5-1	TRBJ1-4	TRBD1	CASSLDPAGGEKLFF	TGCGCCAGCAGCTTGGATCCGGCAGGGGGTGAAAAACTGTTTTTT
NA	TRBV4-1	TRBJ1-2	NA	CASSQERGLYGYTF	TGCGCCAGCAGCCAAGAGCGGGGCCTCTATGGCTACACCTTC
NA	TRBV10-3	TRBJ1-3	NA	CAIRRGGAGNTIYF	TGTGCCATCCGGAGGGGGGGCGCTGGAAACACCATATATTTT
NA	TRBV13	TRBJ2-3	TRBD2	CASSSRGLAGVSTDTQYF	TGTGCCAGCAGCTCCCGAGGACTAGCGGGAGTTAGCACAGATACGCAGTATTTT
NA	TRBV5-1	TRBJ1-1	TRBD1	CASSLVGQVTEAFF	TGCGCCAGCAGCTTGGTCGGACAGGTTACTGAAGCTTTCTTT
few	TRBV2	TRBJ1-2	TRBD1	CASSATRNEDRDGYTF	TGTGCCAGCAGCGCGACACGTAACGAGGACAGGGATGGCTACACCTTC
NA	TRBV6-5	TRBJ2-1	TRBD2	CASQRAGGPSNEQFF	TGTGCCAGCCAACGGGCGGGAGGGCCTTCGAATGAGCAGTTCTTC
NA	TRBV12-3/TRBV12-4	TRBJ1-1	TRBD1	CASSSYGTGAFF	TGTGCCAGCAGTTCTTACGGGACAGGAGCTTTCTTT
NA	TRBV6-2/TRBV6-3	TRBJ2-1	TRBD2	CASSYSKTSAMHNEQFF	TGTGCCAGCAGTTACTCTAAGACTAGCGCGATGCACAATGAGCAGTTCTTC
NA	TRBV2	TRBJ1-2	TRBD1	CASSEQQGRYGYTF	TGTGCCAGCAGTGAACAACAGGGGCGCTATGGCTACACCTTC
NA	TRBV11-2	TRBJ1-2	NA	CASSSIRDTFNYGYTF	TGTGCCAGCAGCTCAATCCGGGACACTTTTAACTATGGCTACACCTTC
NA	TRBV3-1/TRBV3-2	TRBJ1-1	NA	CASSPTGGNTEAFF	TGCGCCAGCAGCCCCACCGGAGGGAACACTGAAGCTTTCTTT
NA	TRBV18	TRBJ2-7	NA	CASSPSTYEQYF	TGTGCCAGCTCACCATCTACCTACGAGCAGTACTTC
NA	TRBV10-3	TRBJ2-7	TRBD1	CAITQGQGNSYEQYF	TGTGCCATCACCCAGGGACAGGGGAATTCCTACGAGCAGTACTTC
NA	TRBV29-1	TRBJ1-2	NA	CSVDSLLYGYTF	TGCAGCGTTGATTCCTTACTTTATGGCTACACCTTC
NA	TRBV5-1	TRBJ1-1	NA	CASSLAVGNTEAFF	TGCGCCAGCAGCTTGGCGGTCGGGAACACTGAAGCTTTCTTT
NA	TRBV11-2	TRBJ1-1	NA	CASSPPGGMNTEAFF	TGTGCCAGCAGCCCCCCGGGGGGTATGAACACTGAAGCTTTCTTT
NA	TRBV3-1/TRBV3-2	TRBJ2-3	NA	CASSLLEDREGDTQYF	TGTGCCAGCAGCCTCCTCGAGGACAGGGAGGGAGATACGCAGTATTTT
once	TRBV5-4	TRBJ2-1	NA	CASSPDQGGGEQFF	TGTGCCAGCAGCCCTGACCAAGGGGGGGGTGAGCAGTTCTTC
NA	TRBV10-2	TRBJ1-4	NA	CASSPGNNEKLFF	TGCGCCAGCAGTCCAGGGAATAATGAAAAACTGTTTTTT
NA	TRBV11-2	TRBJ1-4	NA	CASSLATAPLGKLFF	TGTGCCAGCAGCTTAGCGACAGCCCCCTTAGGAAAACTGTTTTTT
NA	TRBV5-6	TRBJ1-2	NA	CASSGRFSGYGYTF	TGTGCCAGCAGCGGGAGATTCTCCGGGTATGGCTACACCTTC
NA	TRBV7-6	TRBJ2-3	NA	CASSLEAGPDTQYF	TGTGCCAGCAGCTTAGAGGCAGGGCCAGATACGCAGTATTTT
NA	TRBV3-1/TRBV3-2	TRBJ1-5	NA	CASSPTSGGIQPQHF	TGTGCCAGCAGCCCCACGTCCGGCGGGATTCAGCCCCAGCATTTT
few	TRBV5-6	TRBJ1-1	TRBD1	CASSWRTGGSTEAFF	TGTGCCAGCAGCTGGCGGACAGGGGGTTCCACTGAAGCTTTCTTT
NA	TRBV27	TRBJ1-6	TRBD1	CASNTGGAYNSPLHF	TGTGCCAGCAACACAGGGGGCGCGTATAATTCACCCCTCCACTTT
NA	TRBV27	TRBJ1-2	NA	CASSSGQINYGYTF	TGTGCCAGCAGCTCCGGACAGATTAACTATGGCTACACCTTC
NA	TRBV19	TRBJ1-5	NA	CASSPTEELNQPQHF	TGTGCCAGTAGTCCGACAGAGGAACTAAATCAGCCCCAGCATTTT
once	TRBV10-2	TRBJ1-2	NA	CASSDINYGYTF	TGCGCCAGCAGTGACATCAACTATGGCTACACCTTC